A single sample is the source of the 22 T cell receptor beta chains below, sequenced in a study of blood T cell repertoires in COVID-19. Data came from immunoSEQ multiplex PCR; TCRdb stores just in-frame clones and leaves some out. The table has under 200,000 clones, approximately 90% seen once. What was sequenced was peripheral blood. Receptors were obtained from a man in his forties with active or convalescent COVID-19.

The sample holds one count of this clone. The chain couples TRBV29-1 to TRBJ2-1, with TRBD2 matching over 8 bases. The V gene's germline CDR1 is SQVTM and CDR2 ANQGSEA. J gave up 2 bases and V 5 bases, and 5 bases lay outside the gene matches. The CDR3 extends over 14 amino acids. CDR3: CSVPTSGTYNEQFF. CDR3 bases: TGCAGCGTTCCCACTAGCGGAACCTACAATGAGCAGTTCTTC.

This rearrangement joins TRBV5-1 to TRBJ2-1; TRBD2 might be the D (5 bases). Germline loops: CDR1 SGHRS, CDR2 YFSETQ. V gave up 5 bases and J gave up 0 bases, with 12 bases separating them. CDR3 length: 15 amino acids. The CDR3 loop reads CASSLLGGSYNEQFF. CDR3 coding DNA: TGCGCCAGCAGTTTACTAGGTGGCTCCTACAATGAGCAGTTCTTC.

The chain couples TRBV18 to TRBJ1-6, with 8 bases identical to TRBD1. Trimming at V came to 5 bases and at J to 6 bases, leaving 3 bases not matched to a gene. CDR1 and CDR2 from the germline V gene are KGHSH and LQKENI. There are 14 residues in the CDR3. The CDR3 DNA follows: TGTGCCAGCTCATCAGGGGGCCCTAATTCACCCCTCCACTTT. This codes for CASSSGGPNSPLHF.

The chain carries TRBV2 and TRBJ1-1; D call uncertain. Trimming left V 1 base short and J 1 base short, with 4 bases between. This CDR3 has 13 residues. CDR1 is SNHLY, CDR2 FYNNEI, per germline. The CDR3 region is CASSEERNTEAFF. The CDR3 DNA is TGTGCCAGCAGTGAAGAGCGGAACACTGAAGCTTTCTTT.

The V call is TRBV5-1, the J call TRBJ1-6, with D unclear. The CDR3 has 16 residues. The germline V and J ends were trimmed by 0 bases and 0 bases, with 7 bases remaining between them. CDR1 SGHRS and CDR2 YFSETQ come from the germline V gene. CDR3 residues: CASSLGMSSYNSPLHF. CDR3 nucleotide sequence: TGCGCCAGCAGCTTGGGCATGAGCTCCTATAATTCACCCCTCCACTTT.

This clone appeared a few times. The chain uses TRBV3-1 (or the pseudogene TRBV3-2) and TRBJ1-6; TRBD1 is a possible D gene (5 bases). The CDR3 has 14 residues. V was pared by 5 bases and J by 9 bases, with 14 bases between. Germline assignment: CDR1 LGHDT and CDR2 YNNKEL (reference sequence). CDR3 loop: CASSTKVDSSPLHF. For the CDR3, the DNA is TGTGCCAGCAGCACAAAAGTCGACAGTTCACCCCTCCACTTT.

This chain links TRBV19 with TRBJ2-1; 8 bases line up with TRBD1. Germline CDR1 is LNHDA and CDR2 is SQIVND (reference sequence). The CDR3 spans 14 residues. J lost 2 bases, V lost 7 bases, and 4 bases had no gene match. The CDR3 is CASMRTGPYNEQFF. For the CDR3, the DNA is TGTGCCAGTATGCGGACAGGGCCCTACAATGAGCAGTTCTTC.

This rearrangement joins TRBV6-6 to TRBJ2-7, with 7 bases identical to TRBD1. This CDR3 contains 15 residues. The V gene end was trimmed by 2 bases and the J gene end by 2 bases; junction bases not matched to a gene: 6. Germline V gives CDR1 MNHNY, CDR2 SVGAGI (reference sequence). The CDR3 spells CASSYPGDRAYEQYF. The CDR3, as DNA: TGTGCCAGCAGTTACCCGGGTGACAGGGCCTACGAGCAGTACTTC.

The chain combines TRBV7-8 with TRBJ1-2; D call uncertain. The V gene's germline CDR1 is SGHVS and CDR2 FQNEAQ. CDR3 length: 13 amino acids. The V end was cut by 5 bases, the J end by 0 bases, with 7 bases between. CDR3 protein: CASSGTANYGYTF. The CDR3 nucleotides read TGTGCCAGCAGCGGAACAGCTAACTATGGCTACACCTTC.

The chain couples TRBV30 to TRBJ1-1; tentatively, D is TRBD1 (6 bases). Trimming cost V 1 base and J 3 bases, with 21 bases left between them. The germline gives CDR1 GTSNPN, CDR2 SVGIG (reference sequence). The CDR3 sequence is 17 residues long. This CDR3 is CAWSDTLRGAGDTEAFF. DNA of the CDR3: TGTGCCTGGAGTGACACGCTCCGGGGGGCAGGGGACACTGAAGCTTTCTTT.

This clone was detected a few times. The chain links TRBV6-5 to TRBJ1-5, with D tentatively TRBD1 (6 bases). V was trimmed by 6 bases and J by 6 bases, leaving 12 bases between them. From germline, CDR1 is MNHEY and CDR2 SVGAGI. The CDR3 length is 13 residues. Here the CDR3 reads CASRGGARQPQHF. The CDR3 DNA reads TGTGCCAGCAGAGGGGGGGCGCGTCAGCCCCAGCATTTT.

The chain couples TRBV10-3 to TRBJ1-1; D not resolved. The CDR3 is 18 residues long. The ends were cut back, 0 bases at V and 0 bases at J, with 17 bases in the middle. The germline V gene has CDR1 ENHRY and CDR2 SYGVKD. The CDR3 is CAISESRVGSFMNTEAFF. CDR3 sequence (DNA): TGTGCCATCAGTGAGTCGAGGGTGGGGTCGTTCATGAACACTGAAGCTTTCTTT.

This clone was observed once. This chain joins TRBV7-9 and TRBJ1-2; D is possibly TRBD1 (5 bases). The CDR3 is made up of 12 amino acids. Germline CDR1 SEHNR, CDR2 FQNEAQ (reference sequence). The V gene lost 5 bases and the J gene lost 10 bases, with 14 bases spanning the gap. The chain's CDR3 is CASSQGTQIYTF. In DNA, the CDR3 is TGTGCCAGCAGCCAAGGGACTCAAATCTACACCTTC.

This chain uses TRBV12-5 with TRBJ2-3; 7 nucleotides match TRBD2. The CDR3 contains 13 residues. Germline V lookup: CDR1 LGHNT, CDR2 FRNRAP. With 8 bases clipped from V and 3 bases from J, the junction kept 5 bases outside the gene matches. CDR3 amino acids: CASSASGTDTQYF. CDR3 DNA: TGTGCTAGTTCGGCTAGCGGAACAGATACGCAGTATTTT.

The chain is built from TRBV6-5 and TRBJ1-5; no clear D gene. Trimming left V 6 bases short and J 6 bases short, with 12 bases between. This CDR3 is built from 13 residues. Germline V gene data show CDR1 as MNHEY and CDR2 as SVGAGI. CDR3 nucleotide sequence: TGTGCCAGCAGCCCAAATCCGGGTCAGCCCCAGCATTTT. Its translation is CASSPNPGQPQHF.

The chain carries TRBV27 and TRBJ2-7; maybe TRBD1 (6 bases). V lost 0 bases to trimming and J lost 3 bases, with 12 bases between them. The germline V gene has CDR1 MNHEY and CDR2 SMNVEV (reference sequence). The CDR3 has 15 amino acids. CDR3 nucleotides: TGTGCCAGCAGTTTATCGGCAGGGGTTGGCTACGAGCAGTACTTC. This codes for CASSLSAGVGYEQYF.

The J gene is TRBJ2-7, the V gene TRBV18; tentatively, D is TRBD1 (6 bases). CDR1 is KGHSH and CDR2 is LQKENI in the germline V gene. With 3 bases removed from V and 0 bases from J, the gap between germline ends came to 12 bases. The CDR3 has 15 residues. The chain's CDR3 is CASSPPGANSYEQYF. CDR3 in DNA: TGTGCCAGCTCACCCCCAGGGGCGAACTCCTACGAGCAGTACTTC.

The CDR3 bases are TGTGCCAGCAGCCGTAGTTCCGACCCCAGGGCCCAGCCCCAGCATTTT. This translates into CASSRSSDPRAQPQHF. The chain recombines TRBV7-2 with TRBJ1-5; maybe TRBD1 (5 bases). Trimming cost V 5 bases and J 7 bases, with 21 bases left between them. Looked up from germline, CDR1 is SGHTA and CDR2 is FQGNSA. This CDR3 is 16 amino acids long. Full variable domain (remainder filled in from reference TRBV7-2 and TRBJ1-5): GAGVSQSPSNKVTEKGKDVELRCDPISGHTALYWYRQSLGQGLEFLIYFQGNSAPDKSGLPSDRFSAERTGGSVSTLTIQRTQQEDSAVYLCASSRSSDPRAQPQHFGDGTRLSIL.

This chain joins TRBV28 and TRBJ1-1, with D possibly being TRBD1 (6 bases). This CDR3 contains 15 residues. Trimming shortened V by 6 bases and J by 1 base, and 15 bases separated the two germline ends. CDR1 is MDHEN, CDR2 SYDVKM, per germline. The CDR3, as DNA: TGTGCCAGCAGGGCTACAGGGTTTGGGAACACTGAAGCTTTCTTT. This translates into CASRATGFGNTEAFF. The whole variable domain, remainder taken from reference TRBV28 and TRBJ1-1, is DVKVTQSSRYLVKRTGEKVFLECVQDMDHENMFWYRQDPGLGLRLIYFSYDVKMKEKGDIPEGYSVSREKKERFSLILESASTNQTSMYLCASRATGFGNTEAFFGQGTRLTVV.

V is TRBV5-8 and J is TRBJ1-4; TRBD1 matches 11 bases. Germline values: CDR1 SGHTS, CDR2 YDEGEE. Unmatched junction bases numbered 6, after V lost 4 bases and J lost 7 bases. The CDR3 is 15 residues long. CDR3 in DNA: TGTGCCAGCAGCGCGGGACAGGGGGTGCTTGAAAAACTGTTTTTT. Encoded protein: CASSAGQGVLEKLFF.

The sample holds one count of this clone. The CDR3 DNA follows: TGTGCCAGCAGCCAAGAGTTGACAGACAGTGGAAACACCATATATTTT. Protein sequence: CASSQELTDSGNTIYF. This sequence joins TRBV14 and TRBJ1-3; D is perhaps TRBD1 (5 bases). Germline CDR1 SGHDN, CDR2 FVKESK. Trimming pared 0 bases from V and 3 bases from J, leaving 12 bases between. This CDR3 comprises 16 residues. Combining the CDR3 with reference TRBV14 and TRBJ1-3 gives the whole variable domain EAGVTQFPSHSVIEKGQTVTLRCDPISGHDNLYWYRRVMGKEIKFLLHFVKESKQDESGMPNNRFLAERTGGTYSTLKVQPAELEDSGVYFCASSQELTDSGNTIYFGEGSWLTVV.

CDR3 sequence (DNA): TGTGCCAGTAAGACCGGACAGGCGAAAAACTATGGCTACACCTTC. Translating it yields CASKTGQAKNYGYTF. The chain carries TRBV19 and TRBJ1-2; TRBD1 agrees at 7 bases. This CDR3 contains 15 residues. Germline V gene sequence: CDR1 LNHDA, CDR2 SQIVND (reference sequence). Unmatched junction bases numbered 10, after V lost 7 bases and J lost 2 bases.